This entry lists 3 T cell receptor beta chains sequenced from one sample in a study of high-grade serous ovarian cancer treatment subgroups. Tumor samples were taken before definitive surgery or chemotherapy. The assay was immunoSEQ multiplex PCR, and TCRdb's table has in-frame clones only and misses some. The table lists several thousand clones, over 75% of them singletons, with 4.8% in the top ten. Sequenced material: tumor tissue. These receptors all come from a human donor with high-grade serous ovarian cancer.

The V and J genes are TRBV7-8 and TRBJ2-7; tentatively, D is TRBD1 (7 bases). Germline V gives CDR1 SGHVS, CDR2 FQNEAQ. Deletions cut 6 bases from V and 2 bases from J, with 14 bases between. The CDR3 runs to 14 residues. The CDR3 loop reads CASRDRRGPYEQYF. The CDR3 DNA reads TGTGCCAGCAGGGACAGGAGGGGGCCCTACGAGCAGTACTTC.

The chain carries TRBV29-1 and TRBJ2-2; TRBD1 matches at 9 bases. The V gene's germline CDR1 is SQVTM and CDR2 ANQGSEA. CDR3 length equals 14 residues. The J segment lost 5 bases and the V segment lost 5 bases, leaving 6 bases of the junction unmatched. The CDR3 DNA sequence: TGCAGCGTTATACAGGGGGCGGGAACCGGGGAGCTGTTTTTT. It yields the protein CSVIQGAGTGELFF.

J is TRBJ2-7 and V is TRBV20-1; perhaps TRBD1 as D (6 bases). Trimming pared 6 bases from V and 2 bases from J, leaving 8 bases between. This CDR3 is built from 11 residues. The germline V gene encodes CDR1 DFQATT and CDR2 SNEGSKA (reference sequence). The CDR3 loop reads CSAQGPYEQYF. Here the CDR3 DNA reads TGCAGTGCGCAGGGGCCCTACGAGCAGTACTTC.